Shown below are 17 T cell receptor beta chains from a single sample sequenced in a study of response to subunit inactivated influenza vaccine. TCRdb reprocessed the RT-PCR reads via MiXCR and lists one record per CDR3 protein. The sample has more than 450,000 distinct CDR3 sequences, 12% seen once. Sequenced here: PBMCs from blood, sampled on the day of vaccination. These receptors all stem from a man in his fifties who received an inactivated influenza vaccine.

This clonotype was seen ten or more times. CDR3 sequence: CASSNGAITYNEQFF. The CDR3 bases are TGTGCCAGCAGTAATGGGGCCATTACCTACAATGAGCAGTTCTTC. The chain combines TRBV25-1 with TRBJ2-1; tentative D call: TRBD1 (5 bases). The V gene's germline CDR1 is MGHDK and CDR2 SYGVNS. Between the trimmed V and J ends, which lost 5 bases and 2 bases, there was a span of 13 bases. There are 15 residues in the CDR3.

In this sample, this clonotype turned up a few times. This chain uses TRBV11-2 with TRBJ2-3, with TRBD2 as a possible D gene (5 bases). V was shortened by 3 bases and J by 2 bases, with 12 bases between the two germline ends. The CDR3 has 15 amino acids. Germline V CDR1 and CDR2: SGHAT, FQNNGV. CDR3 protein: CASSFSGESTDTQYF. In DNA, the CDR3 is TGTGCCAGCAGCTTTTCCGGGGAGTCCACAGATACGCAGTATTTT.

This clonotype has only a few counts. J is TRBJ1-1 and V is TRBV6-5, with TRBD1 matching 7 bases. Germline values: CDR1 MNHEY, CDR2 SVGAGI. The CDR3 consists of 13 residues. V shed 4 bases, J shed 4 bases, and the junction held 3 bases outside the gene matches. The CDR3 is CASSSTGTTEAFF. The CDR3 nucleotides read TGTGCCAGCAGTTCGACAGGGACCACTGAAGCTTTCTTT.

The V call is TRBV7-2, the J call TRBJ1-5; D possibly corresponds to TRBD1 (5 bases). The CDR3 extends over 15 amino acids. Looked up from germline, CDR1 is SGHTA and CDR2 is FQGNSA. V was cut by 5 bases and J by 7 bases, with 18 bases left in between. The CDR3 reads CASSQGRSGGQPQHF. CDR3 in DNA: TGTGCCAGCAGCCAGGGACGGTCCGGGGGGCAGCCCCAGCATTTT. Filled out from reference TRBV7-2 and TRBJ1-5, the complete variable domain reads GAGVSQSPSNKVTEKGKDVELRCDPISGHTALYWYRQSLGQGLEFLIYFQGNSAPDKSGLPSDRFSAERTGGSVSTLTIQRTQQEDSAVYLCASSQGRSGGQPQHFGDGTRLSIL.

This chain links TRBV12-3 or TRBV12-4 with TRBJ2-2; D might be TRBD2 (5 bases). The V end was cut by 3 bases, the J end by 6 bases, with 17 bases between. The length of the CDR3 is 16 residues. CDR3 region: CASSFGDRPWPGELFF. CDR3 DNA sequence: TGTGCCAGCAGTTTCGGGGATAGACCCTGGCCCGGGGAGCTGTTTTTT.

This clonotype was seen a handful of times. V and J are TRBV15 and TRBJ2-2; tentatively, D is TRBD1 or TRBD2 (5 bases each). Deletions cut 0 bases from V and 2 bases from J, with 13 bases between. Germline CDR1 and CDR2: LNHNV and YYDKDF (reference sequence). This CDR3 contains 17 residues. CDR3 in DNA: TGTGCCACCAGCAGAGAATTGTCAGGGACCAACACCGGGGAGCTGTTTTTT. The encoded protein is CATSRELSGTNTGELFF.

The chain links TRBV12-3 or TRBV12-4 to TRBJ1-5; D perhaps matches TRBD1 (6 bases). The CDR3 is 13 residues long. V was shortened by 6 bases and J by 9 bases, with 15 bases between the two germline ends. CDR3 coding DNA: TGTGCCAGCAGGTCCGGACAGATTTCGCCCCAGCATTTT. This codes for CASRSGQISPQHF.

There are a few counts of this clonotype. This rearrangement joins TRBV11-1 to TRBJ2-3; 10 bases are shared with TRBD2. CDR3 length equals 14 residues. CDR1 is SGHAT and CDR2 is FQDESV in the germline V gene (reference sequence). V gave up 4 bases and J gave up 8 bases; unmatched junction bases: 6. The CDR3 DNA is TGTGCCAGCAGCTCCGGGACTAGCGTGGGTACGCAGTATTTT. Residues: CASSSGTSVGTQYF.

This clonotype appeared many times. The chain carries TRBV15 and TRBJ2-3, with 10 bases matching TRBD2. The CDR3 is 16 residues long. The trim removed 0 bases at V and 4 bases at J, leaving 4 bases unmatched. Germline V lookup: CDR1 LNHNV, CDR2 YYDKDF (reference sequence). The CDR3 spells CATSRDKRGGSDTQYF. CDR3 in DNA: TGTGCCACCAGCAGAGATAAGCGGGGGGGGTCAGATACGCAGTATTTT.

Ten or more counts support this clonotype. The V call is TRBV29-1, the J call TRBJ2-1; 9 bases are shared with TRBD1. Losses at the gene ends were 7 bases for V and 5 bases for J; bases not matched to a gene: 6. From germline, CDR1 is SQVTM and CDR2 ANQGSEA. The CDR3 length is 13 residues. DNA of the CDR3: TGCAGCGCCCGGGGACAGGGAAACAATGAGCAGTTCTTC. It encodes CSARGQGNNEQFF.

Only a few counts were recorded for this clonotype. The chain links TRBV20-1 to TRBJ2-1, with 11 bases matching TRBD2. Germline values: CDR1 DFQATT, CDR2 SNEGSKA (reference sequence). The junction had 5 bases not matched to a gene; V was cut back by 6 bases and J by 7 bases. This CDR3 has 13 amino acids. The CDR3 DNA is TGCAGTGCCCCTCGGACTAGCGGGAATGAGCAGTTCTTC. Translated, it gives CSAPRTSGNEQFF.

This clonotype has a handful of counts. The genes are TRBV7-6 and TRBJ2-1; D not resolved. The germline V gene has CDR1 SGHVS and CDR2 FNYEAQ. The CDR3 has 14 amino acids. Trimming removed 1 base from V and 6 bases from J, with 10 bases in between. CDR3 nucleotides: TGTGCCAGCAGCTTAGGTTACAGCGTCAATGAGCAGTTCTTC. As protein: CASSLGYSVNEQFF.

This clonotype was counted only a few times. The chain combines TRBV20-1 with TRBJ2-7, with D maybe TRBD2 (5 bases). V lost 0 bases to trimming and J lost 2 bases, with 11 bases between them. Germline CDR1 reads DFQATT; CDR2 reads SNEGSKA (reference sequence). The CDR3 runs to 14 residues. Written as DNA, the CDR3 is TGCAGTGCTAGAGATGGAGCGGTGGCCTACGAGCAGTACTTC. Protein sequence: CSARDGAVAYEQYF.

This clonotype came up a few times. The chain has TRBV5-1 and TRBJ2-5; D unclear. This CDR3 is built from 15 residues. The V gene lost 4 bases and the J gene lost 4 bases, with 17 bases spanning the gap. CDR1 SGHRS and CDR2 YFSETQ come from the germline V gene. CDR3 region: CASSGLDAGSETQYF. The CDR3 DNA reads TGCGCCAGCAGCGGCCTGGACGCCGGTTCAGAGACCCAGTACTTC.

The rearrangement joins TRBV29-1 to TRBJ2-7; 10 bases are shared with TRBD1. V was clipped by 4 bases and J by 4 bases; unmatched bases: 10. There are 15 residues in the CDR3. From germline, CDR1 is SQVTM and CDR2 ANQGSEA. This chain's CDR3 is CSVGGSTGGGYEQYF. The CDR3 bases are TGCAGCGTTGGGGGATCGACAGGGGGCGGGTACGAGCAGTACTTC.

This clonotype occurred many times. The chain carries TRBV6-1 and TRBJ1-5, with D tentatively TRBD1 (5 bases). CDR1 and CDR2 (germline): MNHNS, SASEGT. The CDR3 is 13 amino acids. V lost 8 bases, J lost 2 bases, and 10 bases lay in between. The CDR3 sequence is CASRRGGNQPQHF. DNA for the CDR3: TGTGCCAGCCGGAGGGGAGGCAATCAGCCCCAGCATTTT.

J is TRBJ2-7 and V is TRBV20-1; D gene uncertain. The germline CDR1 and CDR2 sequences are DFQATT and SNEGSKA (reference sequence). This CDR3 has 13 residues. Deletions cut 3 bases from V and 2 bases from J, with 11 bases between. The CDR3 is CSASRTVTYEQYF. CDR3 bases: TGCAGTGCTAGCCGGACGGTGACCTACGAGCAGTACTTC.